Detailed here is one T cell receptor (beta chain). This table comes from immunoSEQ multiplex PCR, and its TCRdb copy is limited to in-frame clones, with some not included. The table has 72,000 or so clones, about 93% seen once. This sample was included in a study of PD-1 blockade in classical Hodgkin lymphoma. Relapse after autologous stem cell transplantation occurred in every patient, and brentuximab vedotin exposure varied. This clonotype originated in a human donor with classical Hodgkin lymphoma. The sequenced sample was peripheral blood mononuclear cells (PBMCs), obtained at baseline.

The CDR3 sequence: CASSPPLTSGVTDTQYF. Written as DNA, the CDR3 is TGTGCCAGCAGCCCGCCCCTAACTAGCGGGGTCACAGATACGCAGTATTTT. This chain joins TRBV14 and TRBJ2-3, with 10 bases lining up with TRBD2. Germline CDR1 SGHDN, CDR2 FVKESK. CDR3 size: 17 residues. Unmatched junction bases numbered 9, after V lost 4 bases and J lost 2 bases.